Listed below are T cell receptor beta chains from one sample, sequenced in a study of shared clonotypes between healthy human individuals. Sequenced by immunoSEQ multiplex PCR; TCRdb stores in-frame clones only, minus some. The sample has approximately 2,200,000 clones; roughly 91% are singletons. Sequences were obtained from naive CD8+ T cells from PBMCs. Receptors were obtained from a man between 18 and 35 years old in good health. Some clones in this sample may be carry-over from other donors' samples. Both conserved end residues are part of each CDR3. A D gene is named only where the DNA matches it firmly. A clone size is listed for some rows: how often the clone was seen (once, few, many), or a class if it is expanded.

V gene: TRBV30; J gene: TRBJ2-7; D gene: TRBD2; clone size: -; CDR3 DNA: TGTGCCTGGAGTGTACGCGGGGGGGGCGGCCACGAGCAGTACTTC; CDR3 protein: CAWSVRGGGGHEQYF
V gene: TRBV13; J gene: TRBJ1-5; D gene: -; clone size: -; CDR3 DNA: TGTGCCAGCAGCCTTCGATCGGAACAGCCCCAGCATTTT; CDR3 protein: CASSLRSEQPQHF
V gene: TRBV27; J gene: TRBJ1-2; D gene: TRBD1; clone size: -; CDR3 DNA: TGTGCCAGCAGAACAGGGGGGACTAACTATGGCTACACCTTC; CDR3 protein: CASRTGGTNYGYTF
V gene: TRBV13; J gene: TRBJ1-2; D gene: -; clone size: once; CDR3 DNA: TGTGCCAGCAGCTCCGACACGGGAGCTAACTATGGCTACACCTTC; CDR3 protein: CASSSDTGANYGYTF
V gene: TRBV28; J gene: TRBJ1-5; D gene: -; clone size: -; CDR3 DNA: TGTGCCAGCAGTCCATCCAGGGGTGTGCGCAATCAGCCCCAGCATTTT; CDR3 protein: CASSPSRGVRNQPQHF
V gene: TRBV11-2; J gene: TRBJ1-1; D gene: -; clone size: -; CDR3 DNA: TGTGCCAGTCAGACAGCGTTGAACACTGAAGCTTTCTTT; CDR3 protein: CASQTALNTEAFF
V gene: TRBV9; J gene: TRBJ2-3; D gene: -; clone size: -; CDR3 DNA: TGTGCCAGACGGGGACCGAAAACAGATACGCAGTATTTT; CDR3 protein: CARRGPKTDTQYF
V gene: TRBV6-1; J gene: TRBJ1-2; D gene: -; clone size: -; CDR3 DNA: TGTGCCAGCAGTGAGGCAGGGGAGGCCTATGGCTACACCTTC; CDR3 protein: CASSEAGEAYGYTF
V gene: TRBV4-1; J gene: TRBJ2-7; D gene: -; clone size: -; CDR3 DNA: TGCGCCAGCAGCCAATCCAGTCGCGCCGGCGAGCAGTACTTC; CDR3 protein: CASSQSSRAGEQYF
V gene: TRBV11-2; J gene: TRBJ2-2; D gene: -; clone size: -; CDR3 DNA: TGTGCCAGCAGCTTAGTGGGTACAGGGGAGCTGTTTTTT; CDR3 protein: CASSLVGTGELFF
V gene: TRBV27; J gene: TRBJ2-1; D gene: TRBD2; clone size: -; CDR3 DNA: TGTGCCAGCAGTACCTTAAAAGCGGGAGGGCCGTCCTACAATGAGCAGTTCTTC; CDR3 protein: CASSTLKAGGPSYNEQFF
V gene: TRBV19; J gene: TRBJ2-7; D gene: TRBD1; clone size: -; CDR3 DNA: TGTGCCAGTAGTAGCAGCGGGACAGGGGGCGACGAGCAGTACTTC; CDR3 protein: CASSSSGTGGDEQYF
V gene: TRBV7-9; J gene: TRBJ2-5; D gene: TRBD2; clone size: -; CDR3 DNA: TGTGCCAGCAGCTTACGGCAGGCGGGGGGTGAAGAGACCCAGTACTTC; CDR3 protein: CASSLRQAGGEETQYF
V gene: TRBV6-5; J gene: TRBJ1-2; D gene: -; clone size: -; CDR3 DNA: TGTGCCAGCAGTGTATCCGGGACTCTGGGAGGCTACACCTTC; CDR3 protein: CASSVSGTLGGYTF
V gene: TRBV10-3; J gene: TRBJ1-1; D gene: -; clone size: -; CDR3 DNA: TGTGCCATCAGTGAGTCATGGGACACTGAAGCTTTCTTT; CDR3 protein: CAISESWDTEAFF
V gene: TRBV9; J gene: TRBJ2-2; D gene: TRBD1; clone size: -; CDR3 DNA: TGTGCCAGCAGCGAGAACCGGGACAGGGAGAACACCGGGGAGCTGTTTTTT; CDR3 protein: CASSENRDRENTGELFF
V gene: TRBV28; J gene: TRBJ2-7; D gene: -; clone size: -; CDR3 DNA: TGTGCCAGCAGTTTATTAGGAGGGAGCGCTCACGAGCAGTACTTC; CDR3 protein: CASSLLGGSAHEQYF
V gene: TRBV27; J gene: TRBJ2-1; D gene: TRBD2; clone size: -; CDR3 DNA: TGTGCCAGCAGTTTACCCGGGACTAGCGGGAGACATAATGAGCAGTTCTTC; CDR3 protein: CASSLPGTSGRHNEQFF
V gene: TRBV5-8; J gene: TRBJ1-1; D gene: -; clone size: -; CDR3 DNA: TGTGCCAGCAGCTTGGGGACAGATTGGCCTGAAGCTTTCTTT; CDR3 protein: CASSLGTDWPEAFF
V gene: TRBV7-6; J gene: TRBJ2-5; D gene: TRBD1; clone size: -; CDR3 DNA: TGTGCCAGCAGCCAAACGACAGGGGAGGTAGAGACCCAGTACTTC; CDR3 protein: CASSQTTGEVETQYF
V gene: TRBV5-6; J gene: TRBJ2-7; D gene: -; clone size: -; CDR3 DNA: TGTGCCAGCAGCTTGGTTGGGGCCCCCGAGCAGTACTTC; CDR3 protein: CASSLVGAPEQYF
V gene: TRBV9; J gene: TRBJ2-3; D gene: -; clone size: -; CDR3 DNA: TGTGCCAGCAGCGTAGCCGGGGCTAGTACGCAGTATTTT; CDR3 protein: CASSVAGASTQYF
V gene: TRBV7-9; J gene: TRBJ2-2; D gene: TRBD1; clone size: -; CDR3 DNA: TGTGCCAGCAGCTCAACGGACAGGAGGTTTGGCACCGGGGAGCTGTTTTTT; CDR3 protein: CASSSTDRRFGTGELFF
V gene: TRBV5-5; J gene: TRBJ1-5; D gene: -; clone size: -; CDR3 DNA: TGTGCCAGCAGCTACGGGCCTCACAATCAGCCCCAGCATTTT; CDR3 protein: CASSYGPHNQPQHF
V gene: TRBV5-4; J gene: TRBJ1-2; D gene: -; clone size: many; CDR3 DNA: TGTGCCAGCAGCTTGGAACCTGGGGATACCTATGGCTACACCTTC; CDR3 protein: CASSLEPGDTYGYTF
V gene: TRBV19; J gene: TRBJ2-7; D gene: -; clone size: -; CDR3 DNA: TGTGCCAGTAGTAACCCCGGGACCTATTCCTCCTACGAGCAGTACTTC; CDR3 protein: CASSNPGTYSSYEQYF
V gene: TRBV27; J gene: TRBJ2-7; D gene: -; clone size: -; CDR3 DNA: TGTGCCAGCAGGGGAATCTCCTACGAGCAGTACTTC; CDR3 protein: CASRGISYEQYF
V gene: TRBV7-9; J gene: TRBJ2-7; D gene: -; clone size: -; CDR3 DNA: TGTGCCCGAAGGAATCGGGGTCTAGGGTACGAGCAGTACTTC; CDR3 protein: CARRNRGLGYEQYF
V gene: TRBV5-4; J gene: TRBJ1-1; D gene: -; clone size: -; CDR3 DNA: TGTGCCAGCAGCTTGAAAGGATGGGTAACTGAAGCTTTCTTT; CDR3 protein: CASSLKGWVTEAFF
V gene: TRBV7-9; J gene: TRBJ2-2; D gene: -; clone size: -; CDR3 DNA: TGTGCCAGCACGTTCGAGGTTAACACCGGGGAGCTGTTTTTT; CDR3 protein: CASTFEVNTGELFF
V gene: TRBV7-2; J gene: TRBJ1-2; D gene: -; clone size: -; CDR3 DNA: TGTGCCAGCAGCTTGGGGGGTCCGAAGACAGGAATCTATGGCTACACCTTC; CDR3 protein: CASSLGGPKTGIYGYTF
V gene: TRBV6-5; J gene: TRBJ1-5; D gene: -; clone size: -; CDR3 DNA: TGTGCCAGCAGTTACTCGATCCCCCTGGGGCAGCCCCAGCATTTT; CDR3 protein: CASSYSIPLGQPQHF
V gene: TRBV29-1; J gene: TRBJ2-3; D gene: -; clone size: -; CDR3 DNA: TGCAGCGCCACAGGGAAGGGAACAGATACGCAGTATTTT; CDR3 protein: CSATGKGTDTQYF
V gene: TRBV7-9; J gene: TRBJ1-2; D gene: TRBD1; clone size: -; CDR3 DNA: TGTGCCAGCAGCTTAGGGGGACAGGGAGCGACCTATGGCTACACCTTC; CDR3 protein: CASSLGGQGATYGYTF
V gene: TRBV10-3; J gene: TRBJ1-2; D gene: -; clone size: -; CDR3 DNA: TGTGCCATCAGTGTGGCGACAGGTGCCCCATCTAACTATGGCTACACCTTC; CDR3 protein: CAISVATGAPSNYGYTF
V gene: TRBV4-1; J gene: TRBJ2-7; D gene: TRBD2; clone size: -; CDR3 DNA: TGCGCCAGCAGCCAAGATCCCGCTAGCGGGAGTTACGAGCAGTACTTC; CDR3 protein: CASSQDPASGSYEQYF
V gene: TRBV27; J gene: TRBJ1-1; D gene: TRBD1; clone size: once; CDR3 DNA: TGTGCCAGCAGTTTCGGGACAGGGACGAACACTGAAGCTTTCTTT; CDR3 protein: CASSFGTGTNTEAFF
V gene: TRBV6-6; J gene: TRBJ1-3; D gene: -; clone size: -; CDR3 DNA: TGTGCCAGCAGTTACGGCCGGGACCCTGGAAACACCATATATTTT; CDR3 protein: CASSYGRDPGNTIYF
V gene: TRBV6-1; J gene: TRBJ2-6; D gene: -; clone size: -; CDR3 DNA: TGTGCCAGCAGTCTGTCTGGGGCCAACGTCCTGACTTTC; CDR3 protein: CASSLSGANVLTF
V gene: TRBV27; J gene: TRBJ2-7; D gene: TRBD2; clone size: -; CDR3 DNA: TGTGCCAGCAGTTTACTACTAGCGGGAGGGCCCTCCTACGAGCAGTACTTC; CDR3 protein: CASSLLLAGGPSYEQYF
V gene: TRBV30; J gene: TRBJ2-7; D gene: -; clone size: -; CDR3 DNA: TGTGCCTGGAGTCTCGGGACCTACGAGCAGTACTTC; CDR3 protein: CAWSLGTYEQYF
V gene: TRBV9; J gene: TRBJ2-2; D gene: -; clone size: -; CDR3 DNA: TGTGCCAGCGCAGAGGGGACTGCGAACACCGGGGAGCTGTTTTTT; CDR3 protein: CASAEGTANTGELFF
V gene: TRBV7-9; J gene: TRBJ1-4; D gene: -; clone size: few; CDR3 DNA: TGTGCCAGCAGCTTGGGTTCGGAAAAACTGTTTTTT; CDR3 protein: CASSLGSEKLFF
V gene: TRBV6-1; J gene: TRBJ2-2; D gene: TRBD1; clone size: -; CDR3 DNA: TGTGCCACTCACCCGGGACAGGGTTACACCGGGGAGCTGTTTTTT; CDR3 protein: CATHPGQGYTGELFF
V gene: TRBV6-5; J gene: TRBJ1-2; D gene: -; clone size: -; CDR3 DNA: TGTGCCAGCAGTTCTACTCGCCAGGGGCACTATGGCTACACCTTC; CDR3 protein: CASSSTRQGHYGYTF
V gene: TRBV9; J gene: TRBJ2-3; D gene: TRBD2; clone size: -; CDR3 DNA: TGTGCCAGCAGCGGGGGACTAGCCACTAGCACAGATACGCAGTATTTT; CDR3 protein: CASSGGLATSTDTQYF
V gene: TRBV11-1; J gene: TRBJ2-1; D gene: -; clone size: -; CDR3 DNA: TGTGCCAGCAGCCCATCGGGAGAGAATGAGCAGTTCTTC; CDR3 protein: CASSPSGENEQFF
V gene: TRBV7-9; J gene: TRBJ2-7; D gene: TRBD1; clone size: -; CDR3 DNA: TGTGCCAGCAGCCCTGGGGACAGCTCAGACTCCTACGAGCAGTACTTC; CDR3 protein: CASSPGDSSDSYEQYF
V gene: TRBV11-2; J gene: TRBJ1-2; D gene: -; clone size: -; CDR3 DNA: TGTGCCAGCAGACTAGATCGGCAGTATTATGGCTACACCTTC; CDR3 protein: CASRLDRQYYGYTF
V gene: TRBV9; J gene: TRBJ1-5; D gene: TRBD1; clone size: -; CDR3 DNA: TGTGCCAGCAGCGCGGGGGGACAGCTTAATCAGCCCCAGCATTTT; CDR3 protein: CASSAGGQLNQPQHF
V gene: TRBV5-8; J gene: TRBJ2-2; D gene: -; clone size: once; CDR3 DNA: TGTGCCAGCAGCTATATGGGCCCGAACGGGGAGCTGTTTTTT; CDR3 protein: CASSYMGPNGELFF
V gene: TRBV7-9; J gene: TRBJ2-7; D gene: -; clone size: -; CDR3 DNA: TGTGCCAGCAGCTTAGACGGGCGGTACGAGCAGTACTTC; CDR3 protein: CASSLDGRYEQYF
V gene: TRBV11-2; J gene: TRBJ2-3; D gene: -; clone size: -; CDR3 DNA: TGTGCCAGCAGCCCTGAGCGGAAGATGACAGATACGCAGTATTTT; CDR3 protein: CASSPERKMTDTQYF